The 26 T cell receptor beta chains below were found in one sample sequenced in a study of T-cell reconstitution after alpha-beta-depleted transplantation in children. During its preparation, the TCRbeta library received unique molecular identifiers. TCRdb redid the calling of the PCR reads with MiXCR, one entry per CDR3 protein. The sample carries 440,000 or so distinct CDR3 sequences, 43% recorded once. Here the sequenced sample was PBMCs, taken before TCRalphabeta/CD19-depleted stem cell transplant. The source is a girl between 2 and 10 years old with aplastic anemia, due to receive a stem cell transplant.

The gene calls are TRBV28 and TRBJ1-1, with 9 nucleotides matching TRBD1. Germline-derived CDR1 and CDR2 are MDHEN and SYDVKM. V was clipped by 5 bases and J by 2 bases; unmatched bases: 6. CDR3 length: 15 residues. The CDR3 loop reads CASSTKQGANTEAFF. In nucleotides, the CDR3 is TGTGCCAGCAGTACCAAACAGGGGGCTAACACTGAAGCTTTCTTT.

The sample holds a few counts of this clonotype. The chain links TRBV11-1 to TRBJ1-1; maybe TRBD1 (5 bases). The germline V gene encodes CDR1 SGHAT and CDR2 FQDESV (reference sequence). The CDR3 spans 21 residues. The ends were cut back, 3 bases at V and 2 bases at J, with 31 bases in the middle. DNA for the CDR3: TGTGCCAGCAGCTTGGTCTTAGGACCTAAAAAAACCGGGACGGACAACACTGAAGCTTTCTTT. Translation: CASSLVLGPKKTGTDNTEAFF.

The V gene is TRBV4-1, the J gene TRBJ2-3; 8 bases agree with TRBD1. V was pared by 3 bases and J by 4 bases, with 6 bases of the junction left unmatched. CDR1 and CDR2 from the germline V gene are MGHRA and YSYEKL. The CDR3 length is 15 residues. The DNA of the CDR3 is TGCGCCAGCAGCCACGTCAGGGGGCAAGCAGATACGCAGTATTTT. Its protein product is CASSHVRGQADTQYF.

The chain couples TRBV11-2 to TRBJ2-5; D tentatively reads TRBD1 or TRBD2 (6 bases each). The CDR3 covers 15 residues. Germline CDR1 reads SGHAT; CDR2 reads FQNNGV. With 4 bases removed from V and 1 base from J, the gap between germline ends came to 13 bases. For the CDR3, the DNA is TGTGCCAGCAGCTCACTAGCCAGGGGCCAAGAGACCCAGTACTTC. It codes for CASSSLARGQETQYF.

This clonotype has more than one count but fewer than ten. The chain links TRBV20-1 to TRBJ2-7, with 16 positions matching TRBD2. This CDR3 contains 15 residues. The junction had 3 bases not matched to a gene; V was cut back by 0 bases and J by 7 bases. CDR1 and CDR2 from the germline V gene are DFQATT and SNEGSKA (reference sequence). The CDR3 is CSARDGTSGRGEQYF. CDR3 nucleotide sequence: TGCAGTGCTAGAGATGGGACTAGCGGGAGGGGTGAGCAGTACTTC.

The chain uses TRBV5-5 and TRBJ2-3; tentative D call: TRBD1 (6 bases). CDR1 SGHKS and CDR2 YYEKEE come from the germline V gene (reference sequence). CDR3 length: 14 amino acids. Deletions cut 0 bases from V and 8 bases from J, with 13 bases between. CDR3 coding DNA: TGTGCCAGCAGCTTGGACAGGGCTGGAACTACGCAGTATTTT. It translates to CASSLDRAGTTQYF.

This clonotype was seen repeatedly, ten times or more. The chain is built from TRBV20-1 and TRBJ1-1; unclear D gene. Germline loops: CDR1 DFQATT, CDR2 SNEGSKA (reference sequence). The V and J ends lost 4 bases and 1 base respectively, with 10 bases between them. This CDR3 comprises 13 residues. The DNA for the CDR3 is TGCAGTGCTACCCCCCCAGGGAACACTGAAGCTTTCTTT. It encodes CSATPPGNTEAFF.

J is TRBJ2-6 and V is TRBV12-3 or TRBV12-4; weak D call: TRBD2 (7 bases). V lost 7 bases and J lost 0, with 13 bases in between. This CDR3 spans 16 amino acids. CDR3 in DNA: TGTGCCAGCACTAGGGGGGGCGTCTCTGGGGCCAACGTCCTGACTTTC. It yields the protein CASTRGGVSGANVLTF.

In this sample, this clonotype turned up many times. The V gene is TRBV24-1, the J gene TRBJ2-5; D gene unclear. The CDR3 extends over 11 amino acids. V shed 3 bases and J shed 5 bases, with 3 bases lying between them. Germline CDR1 reads KGHDR; CDR2 reads SFDVKD. Here the CDR3 reads CATSDRETQYF. The CDR3 DNA is TGTGCCACCAGTGATCGGGAGACCCAGTACTTC.

This clonotype has just one count. V gene TRBV6-5 combines with J gene TRBJ2-7, with D maybe TRBD2 (6 bases). Germline CDR1 and CDR2: MNHEY and SVGAGI. V lost 3 bases and J 0 bases, leaving 12 bases between the germline ends. CDR3 length: 15 residues. CDR3 bases: TGTGCCAGCAGTTATCGGGACTCCAGCTCCTACGAGCAGTACTTC. Translated, it gives CASSYRDSSSYEQYF.

The CDR3 DNA is TGTGCCAGCAGCTTACGAGGGTCCGACAGGGGATTTAATGAAAAACTGTTTTTT. Residues: CASSLRGSDRGFNEKLFF. The chain has TRBV11-1 and TRBJ1-4; 8 nucleotides align to TRBD1. V lost 2 bases to trimming and J lost 4 bases; unmatched junction nucleotides: 12. This CDR3 is 18 amino acids long. Looked up from germline, CDR1 is SGHAT and CDR2 is FQDESV (reference sequence).

The rearrangement uses TRBV7-2 and TRBJ2-5; D unclear. Trimming cost V 3 bases and J 5 bases, with 22 bases left between them. The germline V gene has CDR1 SGHTA and CDR2 FQGNSA. This CDR3 spans 17 amino acids. The CDR3 bases are TGTGCCAGCAGCTTCCGGACCCCCCCGAGACGGGCGGAGACCCAGTACTTC. It is translated as CASSFRTPPRRAETQYF.

The chain employs TRBV11-3 and TRBJ2-3; 7 positions match TRBD1. The CDR3 covers 14 residues. CDR1 and CDR2 from the germline V gene are SGHNT and YENEEA. Trimming at V came to 4 bases and at J to 11 bases, leaving 12 bases not matched to a gene. CDR3 in amino acids: CASSSNRGVRKQYF. The CDR3 nucleotides read TGTGCCAGCAGCTCGAACAGGGGAGTGAGAAAGCAGTATTTT.

This clonotype was detected only a few times. The chain employs TRBV5-5 and TRBJ1-1, with D possibly TRBD1 on 5 matching bases. Germline values: CDR1 SGHKS, CDR2 YYEKEE (reference sequence). V lost 4 bases to trimming and J lost 5 bases, with 15 bases between them. This CDR3 region has 14 residues. The CDR3 sequence is CASSTDGGGTEAFF. CDR3 sequence (DNA): TGTGCCAGCAGCACGGACGGCGGGGGGACTGAAGCTTTCTTT.

This clonotype has more than one count but fewer than ten. This chain links TRBV7-9 with TRBJ1-1; 9 bases are shared with TRBD1. The CDR3 is 14 amino acids. V dropped 4 bases and J dropped 7; count of bases not matched to a gene: 7. Germline V gene lookup returns CDR1 SEHNR and CDR2 FQNEAQ (reference sequence). The CDR3 reads CASSSLTGGIEAFF. DNA for the CDR3: TGTGCCAGCAGCTCCCTGACAGGGGGTATTGAAGCTTTCTTT.

In this sample, this clonotype turned up a few times. V gene TRBV10-1 combines with J gene TRBJ2-3, with TRBD2 matching over 11 bases. The CDR3 loop spans 16 amino acids. Germline V gives CDR1 WNHNN, CDR2 SYGVQD (reference sequence). J lost 5 bases, V lost 9 bases, and 13 bases had no gene match. The CDR3 here is CASSRGVAGGKDTQYF. As DNA, the CDR3 is TGCGCCAGTTCTCGAGGAGTAGCGGGAGGGAAAGATACGCAGTATTTT.

This clonotype was picked up many times. The chain recombines TRBV6-5 with TRBJ2-3; maybe TRBD2 (5 bases). Germline V lookup: CDR1 MNHEY, CDR2 SVGAGI. This CDR3 contains 14 residues. The germline V and J ends were trimmed by 3 bases and 3 bases, with 10 bases remaining between them. The CDR3 DNA follows: TGTGCCAGCAGTTATCCCGGGGAGACAGATACGCAGTATTTT. It encodes CASSYPGETDTQYF.

This clonotype was recorded many times. V gene TRBV14 combines with J gene TRBJ2-1; D is unclear. Germline values: CDR1 SGHDN, CDR2 FVKESK. The V end lost 1 base, the J end lost 12 bases, and 10 bases lay between the germline ends. The length of the CDR3 is 12 residues. CDR3 sequence (DNA): TGTGCCAGCAGCCAAGTTCGATTCCTGCAGTTCTTC. It codes for CASSQVRFLQFF.

This clonotype was recorded many times. An end of the junction does not agree with germline; a read error may underlie this. This chain joins TRBV2 and TRBJ1-1; no definite D call. The length of the CDR3 is 13 residues. Germline V gene lookup returns CDR1 SNHLY and CDR2 FYNNEI. CDR3 residues: CASSELTFQYNPF. In DNA, the CDR3 is TGTGCCAGCAGTGAATTGACGTTCCAGTATAATCCGTTT.

This clonotype appeared many times. V and J are TRBV5-1 and TRBJ2-2, with 10 bases identical to TRBD1. The V gene's germline CDR1 is SGHRS and CDR2 YFSETQ. The length of the CDR3 is 16 residues. Germline trimming cut 4 bases from V and 5 bases from J; bases unmatched to any gene: 8. In DNA, the CDR3 is TGCGCCAGCAGCGAGGAACCGGGACAGGGGACCGGGGAGCTGTTTTTT. Translating it yields CASSEEPGQGTGELFF.

This chain links TRBV5-1 with TRBJ2-7; 11 bases line up with TRBD1. This CDR3 is 15 amino acids long. The germline gives CDR1 SGHRS, CDR2 YFSETQ. The V and J ends lost 4 bases and 5 bases, in that order; junction bases with no gene match: 8. CDR3 DNA sequence: TGCGCCAGCAGCGCCCGGACAGGGGGCGCGGACGAGCAGTACTTC. It is translated as CASSARTGGADEQYF.

The chain recombines TRBV7-2 with TRBJ2-7; D possibly corresponds to TRBD2 (5 bases). The CDR3 has 12 residues. The germline CDR1 and CDR2 sequences are SGHTA and FQGNSA. V lost 5 bases to trimming and J lost 6 bases, with 11 bases between them. CDR3 sequence reads: CASSPPSSEQYF. Here the CDR3 DNA reads TGTGCCAGCAGCCCGCCTAGCTCCGAGCAGTACTTC.

V and J are TRBV20-1 and TRBJ1-4; D unclear. The CDR3 is 14 amino acids. The germline gives CDR1 DFQATT, CDR2 SNEGSKA (reference sequence). The ends were cut back, 1 base at V and 3 bases at J, with 9 bases in the middle. CDR3 protein: CSARGATPNEKLFF. The CDR3 DNA reads TGCAGTGCTAGAGGTGCTACGCCTAATGAAAAACTGTTTTTT.

This chain joins TRBV29-1 and TRBJ2-1, with D hard to call. V was trimmed by 3 bases and J by 8 bases, leaving 8 bases between them. Germline loops: CDR1 SQVTM, CDR2 ANQGSEA. The CDR3 consists of 11 residues. CDR3 DNA sequence: TGCAGCGTTGATGTAGGCTATGAGCAGTTCTTC. This encodes CSVDVGYEQFF.

This clonotype was seen at least ten times. V gene TRBV28 combines with J gene TRBJ1-1; D gene unclear. Germline CDR1 is MDHEN and CDR2 is SYDVKM. With 3 bases removed from V and 0 bases from J, the gap between germline ends came to 5 bases. This CDR3 contains 13 residues. The CDR3 loop is CASSFQMNTEAFF. The CDR3 DNA reads as TGTGCCAGCAGTTTCCAGATGAACACTGAAGCTTTCTTT.

The sample holds many counts of this clonotype. The CDR3, as DNA: TGTGCCAGCAGCTCAGGGTTGCAGACCCAGTACTTC. Protein sequence: CASSSGLQTQYF. This chain links TRBV12-3 or TRBV12-4 with TRBJ2-5, with a possible D match to TRBD1 (5 bases). The V and J ends lost 6 bases and 6 bases respectively, with 11 bases between them. The CDR3 length is 12 residues.